These 30 T cell receptor beta chains share one sample of origin, sequenced in a study of cytomegalovirus exposure and HLA in healthy donors. The PCR was carried out with 60 Vbeta primers and 13 Jbeta primers. The data were produced by immunoSEQ multiplex PCR, yet TCRdb's version contains in-frame clones alone and is incomplete. The sample gives roughly 190,000 clones, less than 85% of which show up once; 4.5% to 5.5% is in the top ten. Sequencing used PBMCs. The receptors originated from a young man in good health and CMV-seropositive.

This clone was observed a handful of times. V and J are TRBV19 and TRBJ2-3, with D maybe TRBD2 (6 bases). The germline gives CDR1 LNHDA, CDR2 SQIVND (reference sequence). Trimming cost V 5 bases and J 2 bases, with 8 bases left between them. The CDR3 sequence is 13 residues long. DNA of the CDR3: TGTGCCAGTAGTGGGGGGAACACAGATACGCAGTATTTT. Protein sequence: CASSGGNTDTQYF.

This clone was detected only a few times. The chain links TRBV7-3 to TRBJ1-1; 9 bases map to TRBD1. This CDR3 comprises 14 residues. The germline V gene has CDR1 SGHTA and CDR2 FQGTGA. The V segment lost 5 bases and the J segment 9 bases; nucleotides outside the gene matches: 10. The DNA for the CDR3 is TGTGCCAGCAGCCCGTATGCGGGACAGGGAAAAGCTTTCTTT. As protein: CASSPYAGQGKAFF.

This clone was picked up a small number of times. J is TRBJ2-3 and V is TRBV7-2, with a weak D call TRBD2 (5 bases). The germline CDR1 and CDR2 sequences are SGHTA and FQGNSA. The CDR3 length is 11 residues. The V end lost 8 bases, the J end lost 11 bases, and 14 bases lay between the germline ends. In DNA, the CDR3 is TGTGCCAGCGGACGCTTCGCGGGGCAGTATTTT. Translating gives CASGRFAGQYF. The full variable domain, completed using reference TRBV7-2 and TRBJ2-3, is GAGVSQSPSNKVTEKGKDVELRCDPISGHTALYWYRQSLGQGLEFLIYFQGNSAPDKSGLPSDRFSAERTGGSVSTLTIQRTQQEDSAVYLCASGRFAGQYFGPGTRLTVL.

This chain links TRBV18 with TRBJ1-4; D remains unclear. Germline V gene lookup returns CDR1 KGHSH and CDR2 LQKENI. The V gene lost 2 bases and the J gene lost 11 bases, with 18 bases spanning the gap. The CDR3 length is 15 residues. CDR3 loop: CASSPGREGMSKLFF. DNA for the CDR3: TGTGCCAGCTCACCAGGCAGAGAGGGAATGAGCAAACTGTTTTTT. The full variable domain, completed using reference TRBV18 and TRBJ1-4, is NAGVMQNPRHLVRRRGQEARLRCSPMKGHSHVYWYRQLPEEGLKFMVYLQKENIIDESGMPKERFSAEFPKEGPSILRIQQVVRGDSAAYFCASSPGREGMSKLFFGSGTQLSVL.

The CDR3 is CAISEVPRDYSYEQYF. The CDR3, as DNA: TGTGCCATCAGTGAGGTCCCCCGGGACTATTCCTACGAGCAGTACTTC. The gene calls are TRBV10-3 and TRBJ2-7, with TRBD2 identical over 7 bases. CDR1 ENHRY and CDR2 SYGVKD come from the germline V gene. Germline trimming cut 2 bases from V and 1 base from J; bases unmatched to any gene: 8. The CDR3 covers 16 residues.

The genes are TRBV27 and TRBJ2-3, with 10 bases fitting TRBD2. This CDR3 contains 15 residues. V trimming: 5 bases; J trimming: 3 bases; junction bases outside the gene matches: 5. Germline V CDR1 and CDR2: MNHEY, SMNVEV (reference sequence). The DNA of the CDR3 is TGTGCCAGCAGTCAGACGACTAGCGGGACAGATACGCAGTATTTT. This encodes CASSQTTSGTDTQYF.

The chain carries TRBV4-1 and TRBJ2-7, with D possibly being TRBD1 (6 bases). This CDR3 is built from 13 residues. Trimming removed 1 base from V and 5 bases from J, with 9 bases in between. CDR1 and CDR2 (germline): MGHRA, YSYEKL. CDR3 in amino acids: CASSQGGRDEQYF. The CDR3 DNA is TGCGCCAGCAGCCAAGGGGGGCGGGACGAGCAGTACTTC.

The gene calls are TRBV18 and TRBJ2-5, with D tentatively TRBD1 (5 bases). CDR1 and CDR2 from the germline V gene are KGHSH and LQKENI. CDR3 length: 13 residues. V gave up 4 bases and J gave up 2 bases, with 8 bases separating them. This chain's CDR3 is CASSLRQQETQYF. The CDR3 nucleotides read TGTGCCAGCTCACTGAGACAGCAAGAGACCCAGTACTTC.

This chain uses TRBV18 with TRBJ2-2; D is perhaps TRBD2 (5 bases). Germline V CDR1 and CDR2: KGHSH, LQKENI. Trimming left V 3 bases short and J 2 bases short, with 10 bases between. The CDR3 covers 15 residues. The CDR3 protein is CASSPGVINTGELFF. The CDR3 nucleotides read TGTGCCAGCTCACCCGGGGTGATCAACACCGGGGAGCTGTTTTTT. The full variable domain, completed using reference TRBV18 and TRBJ2-2, is NAGVMQNPRHLVRRRGQEARLRCSPMKGHSHVYWYRQLPEEGLKFMVYLQKENIIDESGMPKERFSAEFPKEGPSILRIQQVVRGDSAAYFCASSPGVINTGELFFGEGSRLTVL.

This chain uses TRBV7-2 with TRBJ2-2; 9 bases are shared with TRBD1. The germline CDR1 and CDR2 sequences are SGHTA and FQGNSA. The CDR3 totals 15 residues. With V trimmed by 3 bases and J by 3 bases, 2 bases remained unmatched. This CDR3 reads CASSLTGGDTGELFF. The CDR3 DNA reads TGTGCCAGCAGCTTGACAGGGGGGGACACCGGGGAGCTGTTTTTT.

V usage is TRBV5-1 and J usage is TRBJ1-1; D may be TRBD1 (6 bases). Germline CDR1 SGHRS, CDR2 YFSETQ. This CDR3 has 13 residues. Trimming left V 4 bases short and J 5 bases short, with 12 bases between. The DNA of the CDR3 is TGCGCCAGCAGCCAACAGGGTACGACTGAAGCTTTCTTT. Protein: CASSQQGTTEAFF.

The chain employs TRBV30 and TRBJ2-1; D is perhaps TRBD1 (5 bases). CDR1 and CDR2 from the germline V gene are GTSNPN and SVGIG (reference sequence). The CDR3 covers 13 residues. Trimming took off 3 bases at V and 8 bases at J, with 14 bases between the two ends. The CDR3 coding sequence is TGTGCCTGGAGCAGGGCCGGTTTGGATGAGCAGTTCTTC. It specifies CAWSRAGLDEQFF.

The chain carries TRBV4-3 and TRBJ1-2; D may be TRBD1 (6 bases). The CDR3 runs to 19 residues. Trimming stripped 0 bases from V and 2 bases from J, with 22 bases between. The germline CDR1 and CDR2 sequences are LGHNA and YSLEER. The CDR3 DNA follows: TGCGCCAGCAGCCAAGACCGAGAACCTCGACAGGACAAAAACTATGGCTACACCTTC. Translation gives CASSQDREPRQDKNYGYTF.

This clone has just a few counts. The V call is TRBV6-5, the J call TRBJ1-3; weak D call: TRBD1 (6 bases). The CDR3 runs 14 residues. Per germline, CDR1 MNHEY and CDR2 SVGAGI. Trimming stripped 6 bases from V and 4 bases from J, with 13 bases between. The CDR3 sequence: CASRDTGSGNTIYF. The CDR3 nucleotides are TGTGCCAGCAGAGATACAGGGTCCGGAAACACCATATATTTT.

The chain joins TRBV12-5 to TRBJ1-6; possibly TRBD1 for D (6 bases). CDR1 and CDR2 from the germline V gene are LGHNT and FRNRAP. V shed 1 base and J shed 7 bases, with 11 bases lying between them. The CDR3 sequence is 15 residues long. CDR3 region: CASGLGTEYNSPLHF. For the CDR3, the DNA is TGTGCTAGTGGTTTGGGGACAGAGTACAATTCACCCCTCCACTTT.

This chain connects TRBV15 to TRBJ2-1; a weak D match, TRBD2 (6 bases). The CDR3 runs to 16 residues. Germline lookup yields CDR1 LNHNV and CDR2 YYDKDF (reference sequence). Trimming pared 2 bases from V and 0 bases from J, leaving 11 bases between. Written as DNA, the CDR3 is TGTGCCACCAGCAGACCGGGGGTCATCTCCTACAATGAGCAGTTCTTC. The encoded protein is CATSRPGVISYNEQFF.

This chain connects TRBV2 to TRBJ1-6, with D maybe TRBD1 (5 bases). The germline V and J ends were trimmed by 3 bases and 10 bases, with 10 bases remaining between them. The germline gives CDR1 SNHLY, CDR2 FYNNEI. This CDR3 is 13 amino acids long. The CDR3 spells CASSEGGNSPLHF. In DNA form, the CDR3 reads TGTGCCAGCAGTGAGGGGGGGAACTCACCCCTCCACTTT.

The chain is built from TRBV5-1 and TRBJ2-1; 12 bases agree with TRBD2. There are 16 residues in the CDR3. CDR1 and CDR2 (germline): SGHRS, YFSETQ. The V segment lost 0 bases and the J segment 9 bases; nucleotides outside the gene matches: 7. CDR3 protein: CASSLASGGAFFEQFF. The CDR3 DNA follows: TGCGCCAGCAGCTTGGCTAGCGGGGGGGCCTTTTTTGAGCAGTTCTTC.

The CDR3 loop reads CASSPENGQLGSYEQYF. The CDR3 DNA follows: TGTGCCAGCTCACCAGAGAATGGACAGCTTGGCTCCTACGAGCAGTACTTC. This sequence joins TRBV18 and TRBJ2-7, with D perhaps matching TRBD1 (6 bases). This CDR3 contains 17 residues. V was cut by 2 bases and J by 0 bases, with 17 bases left in between. Germline V gives CDR1 KGHSH, CDR2 LQKENI.

This chain connects TRBV5-1 to TRBJ2-7; 10 bases align to TRBD1. The CDR3 loop spans 16 amino acids. CDR1 is SGHRS, CDR2 YFSETQ, per germline. After removal of 0 bases from V and 6 bases from J, the junction contained 9 bases not matched to a gene. As DNA, the CDR3 is TGCGCCAGCAGCTTGGGGCCGGGACAGGGGAAGGCCGAGCAGTACTTC. It yields the protein CASSLGPGQGKAEQYF.

The table lists this clone with a few counts. The chain carries TRBV6-1 and TRBJ2-5; D is possibly TRBD1 (6 bases). With 3 bases removed from V and 5 bases from J, the gap between germline ends came to 19 bases. The germline gives CDR1 MNHNS, CDR2 SASEGT. CDR3 length equals 16 residues. The DNA for the CDR3 is TGTGCCAGCAGTGATCTTAAGGGACATTTCCTCGAGACCCAGTACTTC. Its translation is CASSDLKGHFLETQYF.

V gene TRBV7-3 combines with J gene TRBJ2-7, with 9 bases matching TRBD2. The V gene's germline CDR1 is SGHTA and CDR2 FQGTGA. The V segment lost 5 bases and the J segment 7 bases; nucleotides outside the gene matches: 12. This CDR3 is built from 15 residues. This CDR3 reads CASSPEGLATGEQYF. In nucleotides, the CDR3 is TGTGCCAGCAGCCCGGAGGGACTAGCCACGGGAGAGCAGTACTTC.

The rearrangement joins TRBV7-2 to TRBJ2-6, with 8 bases aligning to TRBD2. The CDR3 sequence is 17 residues long. The junction had 6 bases not matched to a gene; V was cut back by 1 base and J by 4 bases. CDR1 is SGHTA, CDR2 FQGNSA, per germline. CDR3 DNA: TGTGCCAGCAGCTTAGGCCCCGGGGGGGCAGGGGCCAACGTCCTGACTTTC. It codes for CASSLGPGGAGANVLTF.

The chain couples TRBV5-8 to TRBJ1-6, with D unresolved. V lost 2 bases to trimming and J lost 10 bases, with 22 bases between them. Germline V gene data show CDR1 as SGHTS and CDR2 as YDEGEE. The CDR3 sequence is 17 residues long. CDR3 sequence: CASSFGGPPTVNSPLHF. CDR3 DNA sequence: TGTGCCAGCAGCTTTGGAGGGCCCCCCACAGTAAACTCACCCCTCCACTTT.

The chain couples TRBV4-2 to TRBJ2-7, with a possible D match to TRBD1 (6 bases). The CDR3 covers 15 residues. The V gene's germline CDR1 is LGHNA and CDR2 YNFKEQ. Trimming took 4 bases from V and 6 from J, leaving 19 bases between them. The CDR3 here is CASSPTTGRIGEQYF. CDR3 nucleotide sequence: TGTGCCAGCAGCCCGACGACAGGCCGAATCGGCGAGCAGTACTTC.

For the CDR3, the DNA is TGCGCCAGCAGCGAGTCTAGCCGGGGTACAGATACGCAGTATTTT. This gives the protein CASSESSRGTDTQYF. V and J are TRBV5-1 and TRBJ2-3; TRBD2 is a possible D gene (5 bases). The germline gives CDR1 SGHRS, CDR2 YFSETQ. The CDR3 sequence is 15 residues long. V lost 4 bases, J lost 3 bases, and 15 bases lay in between.

This rearrangement joins TRBV11-2 to TRBJ2-1; D unclear. CDR1 is SGHAT and CDR2 is FQNNGV in the germline V gene. The CDR3 has 16 amino acids. V lost 4 bases and J lost 5, with 18 bases in between. CDR3 nucleotide sequence: TGTGCCAGCAGCTCTACAGCTCGTCAAGTTAACAATGAGCAGTTCTTC. Its protein product is CASSSTARQVNNEQFF.

V is TRBV5-1 and J is TRBJ1-3; no clear D. Germline-derived CDR1 and CDR2 are SGHRS and YFSETQ. V lost 3 bases, J lost 0 bases, and 13 bases lay in between. This CDR3 is 16 amino acids long. The CDR3 reads CASSSRVGGSGNTIYF. The CDR3 DNA follows: TGCGCCAGCAGCTCCCGAGTGGGAGGCTCTGGAAACACCATATATTTT.

This chain joins TRBV11-2 and TRBJ2-5, with 10 bases lining up with TRBD2. The CDR3 is made up of 14 amino acids. Trimming removed 5 bases from V and 6 bases from J; junction bases left unmatched: 6. In germline, CDR1 is SGHAT, CDR2 FQNNGV. This chain's CDR3 is CASSAPSGRKTQYF. The CDR3 nucleotides are TGTGCCAGCAGCGCACCTAGCGGGAGAAAGACCCAGTACTTC.

The CDR3 bases are TGCGCCAGCAGCCCCTATTCGCTTGCAACTAATGAAAAACTGTTTTTT. Its protein is CASSPYSLATNEKLFF. The chain uses TRBV4-3 and TRBJ1-4; D is unclear. CDR3 length equals 16 residues. Trimming took 4 bases from V and 0 from J, leaving 12 bases between them. From germline, CDR1 is LGHNA and CDR2 YSLEER.